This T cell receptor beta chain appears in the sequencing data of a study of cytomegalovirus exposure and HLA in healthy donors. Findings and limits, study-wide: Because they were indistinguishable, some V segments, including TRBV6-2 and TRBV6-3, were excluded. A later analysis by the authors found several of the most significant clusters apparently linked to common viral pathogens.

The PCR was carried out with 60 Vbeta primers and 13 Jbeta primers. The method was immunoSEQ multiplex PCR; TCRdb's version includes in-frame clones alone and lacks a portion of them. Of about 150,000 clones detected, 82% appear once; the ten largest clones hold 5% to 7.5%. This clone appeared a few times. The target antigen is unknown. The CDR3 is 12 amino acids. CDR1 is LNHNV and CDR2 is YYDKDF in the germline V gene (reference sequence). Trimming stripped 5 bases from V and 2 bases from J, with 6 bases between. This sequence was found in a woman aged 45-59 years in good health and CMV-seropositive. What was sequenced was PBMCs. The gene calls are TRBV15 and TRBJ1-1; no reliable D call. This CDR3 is CATSGRNTEAFF. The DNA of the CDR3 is TGTGCCACCAGCGGCAGAAACACTGAAGCTTTCTTT. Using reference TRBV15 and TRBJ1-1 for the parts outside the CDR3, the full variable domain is DAMVIQNPRYQVTQFGKPVTLSCSQTLNHNVMYWYQQKSSQAPKLLFHYYDKDFNNEADTPDNFQSRRPNTSFCFLDIRSPGLGDTAMYLCATSGRNTEAFFGQGTRLTVV.